These 8 T cell receptor beta chains came from one sample sequenced in a study of siplizumab effects on memory and regulatory T cells. Repertoires were generated with immunoSEQ multiplex PCR, while TCRdb's copy carries only in-frame clones and drops some. The sample holds tens of thousands of clones, roughly nine tenths seen once. The sample comprised naive CD8+ T cells sorted from blood. The receptors here all came from a human donor in good health.

The rearrangement uses TRBV7-9 and TRBJ2-7; 9 nucleotides agree with TRBD2. The CDR3 contains 16 residues. V trimming: 5 bases; J trimming: 5 bases; junction bases outside the gene matches: 13. The germline gives CDR1 SEHNR, CDR2 FQNEAQ (reference sequence). CDR3 sequence reads: CASSPTPGLALHEQYF. The CDR3 DNA reads as TGTGCCAGCAGCCCTACCCCGGGACTAGCTCTCCACGAGCAGTACTTC.

The chain combines TRBV2 with TRBJ2-1; tentative D call: TRBD1 (6 bases). This CDR3 spans 14 amino acids. The V and J ends lost 3 bases and 2 bases respectively, with 8 bases between them. Germline lookup yields CDR1 SNHLY and CDR2 FYNNEI. DNA of the CDR3: TGTGCCAGCAGTGAGCAGGGGACCTACAATGAGCAGTTCTTC. Its protein is CASSEQGTYNEQFF. Complete variable domain (other parts from reference TRBV2 and TRBJ2-1): EPEVTQTPSHQVTQMGQEVILRCVPISNHLYFYWYRQILGQKVEFLVSFYNNEISEKSEIFDDQFSVERPDGSNFTLKIRSTKLEDSAMYFCASSEQGTYNEQFFGPGTRLTVL.

The chain couples TRBV7-3 to TRBJ2-1; tentative D call: TRBD1 (6 bases). This CDR3 region has 15 residues. CDR1 is SGHTA and CDR2 is FQGTGA in the germline V gene. The V end lost 5 bases, the J end lost 1 base, and 12 bases lay between the germline ends. The CDR3 loop reads CASSPTGYSYNEQFF. In DNA form, the CDR3 reads TGTGCCAGCAGCCCAACAGGGTATTCCTACAATGAGCAGTTCTTC.

The rearrangement links TRBV28 to TRBJ1-6; 7 nucleotides align to TRBD1. Germline V gene data show CDR1 as MDHEN and CDR2 as SYDVKM. Trimming at V came to 2 bases and at J to 8 bases, leaving 6 bases not matched to a gene. The CDR3 has 15 residues. The CDR3: CASSLTGEAYSPLHF. CDR3 DNA sequence: TGTGCCAGCAGTTTAACAGGGGAAGCTTATTCACCCCTCCACTTT.

The genes are TRBV7-9 and TRBJ2-1; D assignment may be TRBD1 or TRBD2 (5 bases each). This CDR3 region has 16 residues. CDR1 and CDR2 (germline): SEHNR, FQNEAQ (reference sequence). V was clipped by 2 bases and J by 4 bases, with 15 bases between them. The CDR3: CASSLSYGTLYNEQFF. The CDR3 bases are TGTGCCAGCAGCTTATCTTACGGGACGCTTTACAATGAGCAGTTCTTC.

V usage is TRBV9 and J usage is TRBJ2-3; TRBD2 aligns across 10 bases. Germline V gives CDR1 SGDLS, CDR2 YYNGEE. J lost 5 bases, V lost 4 bases, and 4 bases had no gene match. CDR3 length: 14 residues. The chain's CDR3 is CASSLGTSVDTQYF. CDR3 DNA sequence: TGTGCCAGCAGCCTCGGGACTAGCGTAGATACGCAGTATTTT.

V usage is TRBV6-5 and J usage is TRBJ2-5; a weak D match, TRBD1 (6 bases). The CDR3 runs to 15 residues. V was trimmed by 5 bases and J by 5 bases, leaving 18 bases between them. From germline, CDR1 is MNHEY and CDR2 SVGAGI. The CDR3 sequence: CASSQTQGPGETQYF. The DNA of the CDR3 is TGTGCCAGCAGTCAGACCCAGGGGCCCGGGGAGACCCAGTACTTC.

The chain employs TRBV19 and TRBJ1-2; D perhaps matches TRBD1 (5 bases). Trimming took off 3 bases at V and 7 bases at J, with 12 bases between the two ends. This CDR3 has 13 amino acids. Germline V gene lookup returns CDR1 LNHDA and CDR2 SQIVND (reference sequence). This chain's CDR3 is CASSMGTGFGYTF. The DNA of the CDR3 is TGTGCCAGTAGTATGGGGACGGGGTTTGGCTACACCTTC.